The 10 T cell receptor beta chains presented below share a single source sample, sequenced in a study of CD8+ T cells in alopecia areata. Regarding treatment: oral pan-JAK inhibitor, 5-10 mg twice daily. RNA was isolated and reverse transcribed to cDNA, the sequencing template. Generated by immunoSEQ multiplex PCR, the TCRdb table keeps only in-frame clones and is missing some. The sample records around 270,000 clones, 58% being singletons. Sample: CD4+ T cells sorted from blood, taken at week 24, from a patient treated with tofacitinib. The receptors come from a human donor with alopecia areata.

The V gene is TRBV7-2, the J gene TRBJ2-5; the D gene is possibly TRBD2 (6 bases). Trimming left V 0 bases short and J 1 base short, with 9 bases between. CDR1 and CDR2 from the germline V gene are SGHTA and FQGNSA. This CDR3 has 15 residues. As DNA, the CDR3 is TGTGCCAGCAGCTTAGCCGCGGGGCTCCAAGAGACCCAGTACTTC. It yields the protein CASSLAAGLQETQYF. Using reference TRBV7-2 and TRBJ2-5 for the parts outside the CDR3, the full variable domain is GAGVSQSPSNKVTEKGKDVELRCDPISGHTALYWYRQSLGQGLEFLIYFQGNSAPDKSGLPSDRFSAERTGGSVSTLTIQRTQQEDSAVYLCASSLAAGLQETQYFGPGTRLLVL.

The rearrangement joins TRBV2 to TRBJ2-3; D may be TRBD1 (5 bases). Germline V gives CDR1 SNHLY, CDR2 FYNNEI. This CDR3 spans 14 amino acids. V lost 1 base to trimming and J lost 4 bases, with 9 bases between them. This CDR3 is CASSEGLGADTQYF. The CDR3 DNA reads TGTGCCAGCAGTGAAGGGTTAGGGGCAGATACGCAGTATTTT.

This chain connects TRBV30 to TRBJ2-7; D tentatively fits TRBD1 or TRBD2 (5 bases each). Germline-derived CDR1 and CDR2 are GTSNPN and SVGIG (reference sequence). Trimming pared 4 bases from V and 0 bases from J, leaving 10 bases between. This CDR3 comprises 13 residues. The DNA for the CDR3 is TGTGCCTGGACCGGGACGGTCTCCTACGAGCAGTACTTC. Its translation is CAWTGTVSYEQYF. Using reference TRBV30 and TRBJ2-7 for the parts outside the CDR3, the full variable domain is SQTIHQWPATLVQPVGSPLSLECTVEGTSNPNLYWYRQAAGRGLQLLFYSVGIGQISSEVPQNLSASRPQDRQFILSSKKLLLSDSGFYLCAWTGTVSYEQYFGPGTRLTVT.

Only a few counts were recorded for this clone. The rearrangement uses TRBV5-1 and TRBJ2-3; 8 bases map to TRBD1. The germline gives CDR1 SGHRS, CDR2 YFSETQ. The CDR3 covers 17 residues. V shed 3 bases and J 1 base; nucleotides not matched to a gene: 10. The CDR3 nucleotides read TGCGCCAGCAGCTGGACCGTTACAGGGGGAGGCACAGATACGCAGTATTTT. Residues: CASSWTVTGGGTDTQYF.

The sample holds a few counts of this clone. This chain links TRBV19 with TRBJ2-3, with D uncertain. The V gene lost 5 bases and the J gene lost 1 base, with 13 bases spanning the gap. CDR1 LNHDA and CDR2 SQIVND come from the germline V gene (reference sequence). The CDR3 has 15 amino acids. CDR3 sequence (DNA): TGTGCCAGTAGTCTACGTAGTGGAGGCACAGATACGCAGTATTTT. This encodes CASSLRSGGTDTQYF.

The chain couples TRBV7-9 to TRBJ2-7; D is perhaps TRBD2 (6 bases). Trimming took 4 bases from V and 3 from J, leaving 16 bases between them. The CDR3 spans 15 residues. Per germline, CDR1 SEHNR and CDR2 FQNEAQ (reference sequence). In nucleotides, the CDR3 is TGTGCCAGCAGCTCGGGGCTGCAGGGAGGCTACGAGCAGTACTTC. Translated: CASSSGLQGGYEQYF. Supplemented by reference TRBV7-9 and TRBJ2-7, the full variable domain reads DTGVSQNPRHKITKRGQNVTFRCDPISEHNRLYWYRQTLGQGPEFLTYFQNEAQLEKSRLLSDRFSAERPKGSFSTLEIQRTEQGDSAMYLCASSSGLQGGYEQYFGPGTRLTVT.

The chain couples TRBV27 to TRBJ2-3; no reliable D call. The V end was cut by 3 bases, the J end by 4 bases, with 5 bases between. The CDR3 totals 12 residues. The germline gives CDR1 MNHEY, CDR2 SMNVEV (reference sequence). This CDR3 is CASSFVPDTQYF. DNA for the CDR3: TGTGCCAGCAGTTTTGTCCCAGATACGCAGTATTTT.

This clone was observed a few times. The J gene is TRBJ2-7, the V gene TRBV28; the D gene is possibly TRBD1 (5 bases). The CDR3 is 12 residues long. Trimming took 7 bases from V and 2 from J, leaving 9 bases between them. CDR1 and CDR2 (germline): MDHEN, SYDVKM. CDR3 in DNA: TGTGCCAGCACGGACAAGACCTACGAGCAGTACTTC. This codes for CASTDKTYEQYF.

This chain uses TRBV7-2 with TRBJ2-2, with D hard to call. The germline V and J ends were trimmed by 3 bases and 3 bases, with 11 bases remaining between them. Germline CDR1 SGHTA, CDR2 FQGNSA. There are 15 residues in the CDR3. CDR3 in DNA: TGTGCCAGCAGCTTGCAAAGAAGGGACACCGGGGAGCTGTTTTTT. This sequence encodes CASSLQRRDTGELFF.

The chain recombines TRBV25-1 with TRBJ2-1; TRBD2 aligns across 9 bases. The CDR3 consists of 15 residues. J gave up 7 bases and V 3 bases, and 7 bases lay outside the gene matches. Germline CDR1 MGHDK, CDR2 SYGVNS. The CDR3 DNA reads as TGTGCCAGCAGTGAGGGCGGGGGGGCTCGGAATGAGCAGTTCTTC. Its protein product is CASSEGGGARNEQFF.